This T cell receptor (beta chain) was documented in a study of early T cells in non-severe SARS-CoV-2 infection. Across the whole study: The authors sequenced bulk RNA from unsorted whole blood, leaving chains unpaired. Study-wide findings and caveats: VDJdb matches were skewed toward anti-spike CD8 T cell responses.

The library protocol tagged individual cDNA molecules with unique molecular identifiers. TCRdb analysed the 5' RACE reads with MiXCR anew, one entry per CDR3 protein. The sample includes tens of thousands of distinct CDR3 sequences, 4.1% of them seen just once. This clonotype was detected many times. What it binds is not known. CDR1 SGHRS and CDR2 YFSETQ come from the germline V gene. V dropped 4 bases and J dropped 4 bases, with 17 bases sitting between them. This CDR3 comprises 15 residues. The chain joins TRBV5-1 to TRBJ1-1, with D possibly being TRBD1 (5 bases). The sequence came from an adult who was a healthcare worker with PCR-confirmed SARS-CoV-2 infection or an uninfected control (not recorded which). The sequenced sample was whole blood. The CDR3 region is CASSPNRDPRTEAFF. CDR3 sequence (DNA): TGCGCCAGCAGCCCCAACCGGGACCCACGCACTGAAGCTTTCTTT.